This entry concerns a single TCR beta chain. The germline V and J ends were trimmed by 7 bases and 6 bases, with 15 bases remaining between them. This CDR3 is 14 amino acids long. Germline loops: CDR1 MNHNS, CDR2 SASEGT. The data were taken from a study of memory CD4+ T cells and cytomegalovirus serostatus. Here immunoSEQ multiplex PCR was the method, and the copy in TCRdb shows in-frame clones only, minus some. The sample includes over 65,000 clones, around 80% of them seen just once. The sort gate was single viable CD3+CD4+CD8-CD45RO+ cells for memory CD4+ T cells. Positive selection with CD4 microbeads enriched total CD4+ T cells.

The chain uses TRBV6-1 and TRBJ2-2; perhaps TRBD1 as D (6 bases). This clonotype was sampled from an adult in good health and CMV-seronegative. The sample comprised memory CD4+ T cells from blood. The chain's CDR3 is CASKQGSSPGELFF. CDR3 sequence (DNA): TGTGCCAGCAAACAGGGTTCGTCCCCCGGGGAGCTGTTTTTT.